The 27 T cell receptor beta chains in this list originate from one sample, sequenced in a study of shared clonotypes between healthy human individuals. Assay used: immunoSEQ multiplex PCR; TCRdb lists only in-frame clones, some missing. The table shows millions of clones, with approximately 92% occurring only once. The sample taken for sequencing was naive CD4+ T cells sorted from blood. Subset described: CD45RA+ positively selected. These receptor sequences come from a man younger than 30 in good health.

The chain recombines TRBV29-1 with TRBJ2-1; a weak D match, TRBD1 (5 bases). CDR3 length: 14 residues. Trimming left V 4 bases short and J 2 bases short, with 12 bases between. CDR1 SQVTM and CDR2 ANQGSEA come from the germline V gene. CDR3 in amino acids: CSVGSRVTYNEQFF. CDR3 DNA sequence: TGCAGCGTTGGAAGCAGGGTTACCTACAATGAGCAGTTCTTC.

As concerns this clone: A much larger clone is a single base away; this may be a read error. The chain uses TRBV28 and TRBJ2-7; no clear D. Germline CDR1 and CDR2: MDHEN and SYDVKM. V dropped 2 bases and J dropped 3 bases, with 11 bases sitting between them. The CDR3 sequence is 14 residues long. The CDR3 loop is CASSLVVADYEQYF. Written as DNA, the CDR3 is TGTGCCAGCAGTTTAGTAGTGGCAGACTACGAGCAGTACTTC.

The chain has TRBV10-2 and TRBJ1-3; D might be TRBD1 (5 bases). The CDR3 is made up of 15 amino acids. The ends were cut back, 7 bases at V and 0 bases at J, with 13 bases in the middle. Germline V lookup: CDR1 WSHSY, CDR2 SAAADI. CDR3: CASNPGRISGNTIYF. DNA for the CDR3: TGCGCCAGCAACCCGGGACGGATCTCTGGAAACACCATATATTTT.

The chain recombines TRBV7-6 with TRBJ1-6; the D is unclear. The length of the CDR3 is 13 residues. The germline V gene encodes CDR1 SGHVS and CDR2 FNYEAQ. Trimming removed 1 base at V and 8 bases at J, with 6 bases between. The CDR3 sequence: CASSLEEDSPLHF. The CDR3 coding sequence is TGTGCCAGCAGCTTAGAGGAGGATTCACCCCTCCACTTT.

This chain joins TRBV6-5 and TRBJ2-7; 10 nucleotides align to TRBD1. The CDR3 is 15 residues long. V lost 7 bases and J lost 2; bases outside the gene matches: 8. Germline V gene lookup returns CDR1 MNHEY and CDR2 SVGAGI. CDR3 coding DNA: TGTGCCAGCACCATACTGACAGGGGGCACCTACGAGCAGTACTTC. It codes for CASTILTGGTYEQYF.

To note about this clone: Other DNA sequences in this specimen translate into the identical CDR3. The chain employs TRBV18 and TRBJ2-7; D may correspond to TRBD1 or TRBD2 (5 bases each). The CDR3 sequence is 14 residues long. From germline, CDR1 is KGHSH and CDR2 LQKENI. V gave up 3 bases and J gave up 1 base, with 10 bases separating them. The CDR3 DNA reads as TGTGCCAGCTCACCCCGGGACGGATCCTACGAGCAGTACTTC. It yields the protein CASSPRDGSYEQYF.

V gene TRBV18 combines with J gene TRBJ2-7; TRBD1 matches 10 bases. The germline V gene has CDR1 KGHSH and CDR2 LQKENI. The CDR3 is made up of 15 amino acids. The trim removed 4 bases at V and 7 bases at J, leaving 10 bases unmatched. The CDR3 protein is CASSRDRQGAGEQYF. The CDR3 DNA reads TGTGCCAGCTCACGAGACCGACAGGGGGCAGGGGAGCAGTACTTC.

This chain joins TRBV5-5 and TRBJ2-1, with 7 positions matching TRBD1. The CDR3 extends over 18 amino acids. From germline, CDR1 is SGHKS and CDR2 YYEKEE (reference sequence). With V trimmed by 4 bases and J by 3 bases, 16 bases remained unmatched. The CDR3 is CASSQILQGTGLYNEQFF. CDR3 nucleotides: TGTGCCAGCAGCCAAATTTTACAGGGGACGGGCCTCTACAATGAGCAGTTCTTC.

The rearrangement uses TRBV27 and TRBJ2-2; perhaps TRBD2 as D (5 bases). CDR1 MNHEY and CDR2 SMNVEV come from the germline V gene (reference sequence). The V end lost 3 bases, the J end lost 3 bases, and 8 bases lay between the germline ends. CDR3 length equals 14 residues. In DNA, the CDR3 is TGTGCCAGCAGTTTCGGGATCTACACCGGGGAGCTGTTTTTT. Amino acid sequence: CASSFGIYTGELFF.

The V and J genes are TRBV6-5 and TRBJ2-5; no clear D gene. This CDR3 has 11 residues. Trimming removed 6 bases from V and 5 bases from J, with 7 bases in between. CDR1 and CDR2 from the germline V gene are MNHEY and SVGAGI. CDR3 DNA sequence: TGTGCCAGCAGATTGTGGGAGACCCAGTACTTC. This encodes CASRLWETQYF.

The gene calls are TRBV10-1 and TRBJ2-1; D uncertain. The V and J ends lost 0 bases and 4 bases respectively, with 7 bases between them. The CDR3 is made up of 14 amino acids. Germline CDR1 and CDR2: WNHNN and SYGVQD (reference sequence). CDR3 bases: TGCGCCAGCAGTGAGTCGGTTCGATACAATGAGCAGTTCTTC. Amino acids: CASSESVRYNEQFF.

The CDR3: CSVDAAQPQHF. The CDR3 DNA reads TGCAGCGTTGACGCTGCTCAGCCCCAGCATTTT. The chain links TRBV29-1 to TRBJ1-5; D gene ambiguous. This CDR3 region has 11 residues. The ends were cut back, 3 bases at V and 6 bases at J, with 6 bases in the middle. CDR1 is SQVTM, CDR2 ANQGSEA, per germline.

The chain links TRBV6-1 to TRBJ1-5, with unresolved D. CDR3 length equals 13 residues. Germline assignment: CDR1 MNHNS and CDR2 SASEGT. V lost 6 bases and J lost 6, with 12 bases in between. In DNA form, the CDR3 reads TGTGCCAGCAGGTCGGACCGCCCTCAGCCCCAGCATTTT. It specifies CASRSDRPQPQHF.

The chain joins TRBV11-3 to TRBJ2-1, with 11 bases identical to TRBD2. Germline CDR1 reads SGHNT; CDR2 reads YENEEA. V gave up 5 bases and J gave up 2 bases; unmatched junction bases: 8. This CDR3 is built from 17 residues. The CDR3 loop reads CASSTGLAGGPYNEQFF. The CDR3 DNA reads as TGTGCCAGCAGCACCGGATTAGCGGGAGGGCCCTACAATGAGCAGTTCTTC.

This clone was recorded once. The CDR3 is CASSQELDSTASYEQYF. CDR3 coding DNA: TGCGCCAGCAGCCAAGAATTGGACTCCACAGCCTCCTACGAGCAGTACTTC. The chain has TRBV4-1 and TRBJ2-7; the D gene is possibly TRBD2 (5 bases). CDR1 is MGHRA and CDR2 is YSYEKL in the germline V gene. V shed 0 bases and J shed 0 bases, with 15 bases lying between them. CDR3 length: 17 residues.

The chain recombines TRBV7-9 with TRBJ1-2; possible D gene TRBD1, 6 bases. The V gene lost 3 bases and the J gene lost 3 bases, with 17 bases spanning the gap. This CDR3 comprises 16 residues. Germline V gives CDR1 SEHNR, CDR2 FQNEAQ (reference sequence). The CDR3 nucleotides read TGTGCCAGCAGCTTCGGCCCGACAGGCGGAGACTATGGCTACACCTTC. It specifies CASSFGPTGGDYGYTF.

The rearrangement joins TRBV19 to TRBJ1-4, with unresolved D. CDR1 and CDR2 from the germline V gene are LNHDA and SQIVND (reference sequence). V lost 0 bases, J lost 8 bases, and 13 bases lay in between. This CDR3 is built from 15 residues. The chain's CDR3 is CASSIDSAVREKLFF. The CDR3 nucleotides read TGTGCCAGTAGTATAGATTCGGCAGTCCGGGAAAAACTGTTTTTT.

The chain couples TRBV30 to TRBJ2-1, with 11 bases that match TRBD2. Germline CDR1 GTSNPN, CDR2 SVGIG (reference sequence). Trimming cost V 3 bases and J 5 bases; bases outside gene matches: 6. This CDR3 contains 15 residues. The CDR3 loop is CAWRVAGGPHNEQFF. As DNA, the CDR3 is TGTGCCTGGAGGGTAGCGGGAGGGCCTCACAATGAGCAGTTCTTC.

The J gene is TRBJ1-6, the V gene TRBV19; no clear D. CDR1 is LNHDA and CDR2 is SQIVND in the germline V gene (reference sequence). The CDR3 covers 16 residues. V was trimmed by 5 bases and J by 0 bases, leaving 11 bases between them. Written as DNA, the CDR3 is TGTGCCAGTAGTCCCGGCAGGAGCTCCTATAATTCACCCCTCCACTTT. Its protein is CASSPGRSSYNSPLHF.

This chain joins TRBV18 and TRBJ1-1; D may be TRBD1 (6 bases). V lost 3 bases and J lost 8, with 13 bases in between. The CDR3 has 13 amino acids. Germline assignment: CDR1 KGHSH and CDR2 LQKENI. The DNA of the CDR3 is TGTGCCAGCTCACCCGAGCTTGACAGGGAAGCTTTCTTT. Its protein product is CASSPELDREAFF.

The chain recombines TRBV19 with TRBJ1-5; no definite D call. In germline, CDR1 is LNHDA, CDR2 SQIVND (reference sequence). The CDR3 contains 14 residues. Trimming left V 3 bases short and J 3 bases short, with 9 bases between. CDR3 coding DNA: TGTGCCAGTAGTATTGGGCCAGTCAATCAGCCCCAGCATTTT. This sequence encodes CASSIGPVNQPQHF.

The V and J genes are TRBV19 and TRBJ1-1; 9 bases fit TRBD1. CDR1 is LNHDA, CDR2 SQIVND, per germline (reference sequence). V was pared by 3 bases and J by 4 bases, with 9 bases of the junction left unmatched. This CDR3 is 16 amino acids long. This CDR3 reads CASSMGDRAGGTEAFF. CDR3 bases: TGTGCCAGTAGTATGGGGGACAGGGCCGGGGGCACTGAAGCTTTCTTT.

This chain joins TRBV4-1 and TRBJ2-1; D is unclear. Per the germline V gene, CDR1 is MGHRA and CDR2 is YSYEKL. Trimming removed 2 bases from V and 8 bases from J, with 10 bases in between. This CDR3 region has 13 residues. For the CDR3, the DNA is TGCGCCAGCAGCCAATTGGGGTCGGATGAGCAGTTCTTC. Translation gives CASSQLGSDEQFF.

The CDR3 coding sequence is TGTGTCGCGGGCGGGACAGGGGCCTACGAGCAGTACTTC. Amino acids: CVAGGTGAYEQYF. This chain links TRBV28 with TRBJ2-7, with 10 bases identical to TRBD1. Looked up from germline, CDR1 is MDHEN and CDR2 is SYDVKM. This CDR3 spans 13 amino acids.

This chain uses TRBV6-5 with TRBJ2-3, with 10 bases fitting TRBD2. J gave up 2 bases and V 4 bases, and 6 bases lay outside the gene matches. This CDR3 spans 16 amino acids. Germline V gives CDR1 MNHEY, CDR2 SVGAGI. The CDR3 loop reads CASSSLAGQPTDTQYF. The CDR3 DNA sequence: TGTGCCAGCAGTTCACTAGCGGGGCAACCCACAGATACGCAGTATTTT.

The chain joins TRBV29-1 to TRBJ2-2; no definite D call. CDR1 is SQVTM, CDR2 ANQGSEA, per germline. This CDR3 has 13 amino acids. V dropped 4 bases and J dropped 2 bases, with 8 bases sitting between them. CDR3 sequence reads: CSVGVSNTGELFF. The CDR3 nucleotides read TGCAGCGTTGGTGTCTCTAACACCGGGGAGCTGTTTTTT.

This clone was recorded only once. The rearrangement links TRBV19 to TRBJ2-2, with 8 nucleotides matching TRBD1. The CDR3 is 18 residues long. Losses at the gene ends were 3 bases for V and 3 bases for J; bases not matched to a gene: 12. Germline assignment: CDR1 LNHDA and CDR2 SQIVND (reference sequence). Here the CDR3 DNA reads TGTGCCAGTAGTATCTTAGGCCCGGGACAGGTTGACACCGGGGAGCTGTTTTTT. Encoded protein: CASSILGPGQVDTGELFF.